These 20 T cell receptor beta chains were sequenced from one sample in a study of T-cell reconstitution after alpha-beta-depleted transplantation in children. TCRbeta library construction was performed incorporating unique molecular identifiers. TCRdb recomputed calls from the PCR reads with MiXCR, one row per CDR3 protein. This table has over 120,000 distinct CDR3 sequences, 8% to 10% appearing once. The material was PBMCs, mostly from graft donor cells, obtained 180 days after TCRalphabeta/CD19-depleted stem cell transplant. The receptors stem from a female patient aged 2-9 years who had a stem cell transplant for congenital amegakaryocytic thrombocytopenia, so the T cells may come from the graft donor.

There are many counts of this clonotype. J is TRBJ2-1 and V is TRBV6-5, with TRBD1 matching over 7 bases. J was trimmed by 7 bases and V by 0 bases; bases with no gene match: 3. CDR1 MNHEY and CDR2 SVGAGI come from the germline V gene. This CDR3 contains 14 residues. CDR3 protein: CASSYSQGQNEQFF. DNA of the CDR3: TGTGCCAGCAGTTACTCTCAGGGACAGAATGAGCAGTTCTTC.

This sequence joins TRBV4-2 and TRBJ1-1; TRBD1 matches at 7 bases. This CDR3 is built from 14 residues. Trimming took 0 bases from V and 10 from J; bases not matched to a gene: 8. Germline V lookup: CDR1 LGHNA, CDR2 YNFKEQ. Here the CDR3 reads CASSQDLGQRGAFF. The CDR3 DNA follows: TGTGCCAGCAGCCAAGATCTGGGACAGCGAGGAGCTTTCTTT.

This chain connects TRBV20-1 to TRBJ1-2; perhaps TRBD1 as D (6 bases). The CDR3 is 14 residues long. The germline V gene encodes CDR1 DFQATT and CDR2 SNEGSKA (reference sequence). The V end lost 1 base, the J end lost 6 bases, and 15 bases lay between the germline ends. DNA for the CDR3: TGCAGTGCTAGAGCCGGGGGCGCAGGGGATGGCTACACCTTC. Its translation: CSARAGGAGDGYTF.

This clonotype appeared many times. V and J are TRBV28 and TRBJ1-1; TRBD1 is a possible D gene (5 bases). The CDR3 extends over 13 amino acids. Germline values: CDR1 MDHEN, CDR2 SYDVKM. V gave up 2 bases and J gave up 5 bases, with 9 bases separating them. CDR3 residues: CASSLQGLTEAFF. The CDR3 DNA reads as TGTGCCAGCAGTTTACAGGGTTTGACTGAAGCTTTCTTT.

This clonotype was seen many times. The chain combines TRBV20-1 with TRBJ2-5, with a tentative D call TRBD1 (5 bases). CDR1 DFQATT and CDR2 SNEGSKA come from the germline V gene (reference sequence). This CDR3 spans 14 amino acids. V was shortened by 1 base and J by 0 bases, with 9 bases between the two germline ends. The CDR3 is CSARGQQYQETQYF. The CDR3 DNA reads as TGCAGTGCTAGAGGACAGCAGTACCAAGAGACCCAGTACTTC.

This clonotype was counted at least ten times. The V gene is TRBV27, the J gene TRBJ2-7, with D uncertain. Germline values: CDR1 MNHEY, CDR2 SMNVEV (reference sequence). V was clipped by 4 bases and J by 1 base, with 11 bases between them. This CDR3 comprises 14 residues. CDR3 bases: TGTGCCAGCAGTTCCCGGGCCTTTTCCTACGAGCAGTACTTC. Its protein is CASSSRAFSYEQYF.

This clonotype has a count of ten or more. The DNA of the CDR3 is TGCGCCAGCAGCCCAGGGACAGGGTCAACTAATGAAAAACTGTTTTTT. This translates into CASSPGTGSTNEKLFF. The rearrangement joins TRBV5-1 to TRBJ1-4, with TRBD1 matching 9 bases. CDR3 length equals 16 residues. V was clipped by 4 bases and J by 0 bases; unmatched bases: 4. The germline V gene has CDR1 SGHRS and CDR2 YFSETQ. The whole variable domain, filled in from reference TRBV5-1 and TRBJ1-4, reads KAGVTQTPRYLIKTRGQQVTLSCSPISGHRSVSWYQQTPGQGLQFLFEYFSETQRNKGNFPGRFSGRQFSNSRSEMNVSTLELGDSALYLCASSPGTGSTNEKLFFGSGTQLSVL.

This clonotype was observed many times. The chain joins TRBV20-1 to TRBJ2-5; 9 nucleotides agree with TRBD2. The germline gives CDR1 DFQATT, CDR2 SNEGSKA (reference sequence). CDR3 length: 13 amino acids. After removal of 4 bases from V and 4 bases from J, the junction contained 4 bases not matched to a gene. CDR3 in amino acids: CSAKLAGPETQYF. Written as DNA, the CDR3 is TGCAGTGCTAAACTAGCGGGCCCAGAGACCCAGTACTTC.

This clonotype was seen ten or more times. The rearrangement links TRBV10-1 to TRBJ2-1; TRBD2 is a possible D gene (6 bases). V was cut by 6 bases and J by 9 bases, with 27 bases left in between. The germline V gene has CDR1 WNHNN and CDR2 SYGVQD (reference sequence). The CDR3 is 17 amino acids. The CDR3 region is CASSEGTPPGVGGEQFF. The CDR3 region has the DNA TGCGCCAGCAGCGAGGGGACCCCGCCGGGGGTGGGTGGTGAGCAGTTCTTC.

In this sample, this clonotype turned up many times. The rearrangement uses TRBV20-1 and TRBJ1-5, with 9 positions matching TRBD1. The CDR3 runs 13 residues. CDR1 DFQATT and CDR2 SNEGSKA come from the germline V gene (reference sequence). Trimming removed 1 base from V and 8 bases from J; junction bases left unmatched: 3. The chain's CDR3 is CSARGDRVEPQHF. The CDR3 DNA is TGCAGTGCTAGAGGGGACAGGGTTGAGCCCCAGCATTTT.

The chain has TRBV2 and TRBJ2-5, with 12 bases that match TRBD2. The CDR3 loop spans 14 amino acids. V was clipped by 7 bases and J by 1 base; unmatched bases: 1. Germline V lookup: CDR1 SNHLY, CDR2 FYNNEI. CDR3 in amino acids: CASKLAGGQETQYF. The CDR3 region has the DNA TGTGCCAGCAAACTAGCGGGGGGCCAAGAGACCCAGTACTTC.

This clonotype has a count of ten or more. The chain carries TRBV7-3 and TRBJ1-2; D not certain. Germline V gene lookup returns CDR1 SGHTA and CDR2 FQGTGA. The CDR3 spans 13 residues. Between the trimmed V and J ends, which lost 5 bases and 7 bases, there was a span of 14 bases. DNA of the CDR3: TGTGCCAGCAGCCAGGAGGTAGGCGCTGGCTACACCTTC. Amino acids: CASSQEVGAGYTF.

This clonotype occurred many times. The CDR3 sequence: CSARGDPGGQPQHF. The CDR3 DNA follows: TGCAGTGCTAGGGGGGATCCCGGGGGTCAGCCCCAGCATTTT. V and J are TRBV20-1 and TRBJ1-5, with D tentatively TRBD1 (5 bases). Germline CDR1 and CDR2: DFQATT and SNEGSKA (reference sequence). The CDR3 has 14 residues. The V end lost 3 bases, the J end lost 6 bases, and 15 bases lay between the germline ends.

In its sample, this clonotype was seen many times. V gene TRBV10-3 combines with J gene TRBJ2-5, with a tentative D call TRBD2 (6 bases). Trimming cost V 0 bases and J 7 bases, with 12 bases left between them. The CDR3 consists of 14 residues. Germline CDR1 reads ENHRY; CDR2 reads SYGVKD. CDR3 residues: CAISESAGSGTQYF. The CDR3 DNA reads as TGTGCCATCAGTGAGTCGGCGGGGTCCGGGACCCAGTACTTC.

The rearrangement uses TRBV11-1 and TRBJ2-3, with 10 bases fitting TRBD2. The V gene's germline CDR1 is SGHAT and CDR2 FQDESV (reference sequence). This CDR3 has 19 residues. V shed 1 base and J 9 bases; nucleotides not matched to a gene: 19. The CDR3 protein is CASSLGASGGLGSEETQYF. The CDR3 nucleotides read TGTGCCAGCAGCTTAGGCGCTAGCGGGGGACTGGGCTCTGAGGAAACGCAGTATTTT.

This clonotype was counted at least ten times. The chain carries TRBV5-1 and TRBJ2-4; possible D gene TRBD1, 5 bases. V dropped 1 base and J dropped 14 bases, with 13 bases sitting between them. CDR3 size: 12 residues. The V gene's germline CDR1 is SGHRS and CDR2 YFSETQ. The CDR3 protein is CASSLRGSPKYF. CDR3 nucleotide sequence: TGCGCCAGCAGCTTGAGGGGTAGCCCTAAGTACTTC.

The chain is built from TRBV20-1 and TRBJ1-5; unclear D gene. V was trimmed by 4 bases and J by 0 bases, leaving 10 bases between them. CDR1 and CDR2 (germline): DFQATT, SNEGSKA (reference sequence). This CDR3 contains 14 residues. The CDR3 DNA follows: TGCAGTGCTAAAGGTGGGGTTAGCAATCAGCCCCAGCATTTT. Translated, it gives CSAKGGVSNQPQHF.

This sequence joins TRBV6-5 and TRBJ2-1; 7 bases match TRBD1. V lost 5 bases to trimming and J lost 10 bases; unmatched junction nucleotides: 8. The CDR3 is 13 amino acids. Germline V gene sequence: CDR1 MNHEY, CDR2 SVGAGI. The CDR3, as DNA: TGTGCCAGCAGTACTTACAGGGGTGGCGAGCAGTTCTTC. It specifies CASSTYRGGEQFF.

This clonotype was seen many times. This CDR3 reads CASSFIGLAADTQYF. The CDR3 coding sequence is TGTGCCAGCAGCTTTATAGGACTAGCGGCAGATACGCAGTATTTT. The chain has TRBV13 and TRBJ2-3; 10 nucleotides align to TRBD2. The CDR3 is 15 residues long. Trimming removed 3 bases from V and 4 bases from J; junction bases left unmatched: 4. The germline V gene encodes CDR1 PRHDT and CDR2 FYEKMQ (reference sequence).

In its sample, this clonotype was seen a few times. V and J are TRBV30 and TRBJ2-3; D is undetermined. CDR1 is GTSNPN and CDR2 is SVGIG in the germline V gene (reference sequence). V was pared by 2 bases and J by 6 bases, with 6 bases between. The CDR3 has 11 residues. The CDR3 loop reads CAWSPRDTQYF. The CDR3 coding sequence is TGTGCCTGGAGTCCAAGGGATACGCAGTATTTT.